This is a list of T cell receptor beta chains from one sample in a study of T-cell reconstitution after alpha-beta-depleted transplantation in children. TCRdb reprocessed the PCR reads with MiXCR, giving one entry per CDR3 protein. The sample holds some 520,000 distinct CDR3 sequences, over 25% seen once. The source was PBMCs from the stem cell graft donor, collected from the stem cell graft. The receptor set was obtained from a human donor who donated a stem cell graft to a child with aplastic anemia. Both conserved end residues are part of each CDR3. A D gene is named only where the DNA matches it firmly. Rows give clone size only sometimes, using once, few, many, or a class for an expanded clone.

v_gene	d_gene	j_gene	abundance	CDR3aa	CDR3nt
TRBV30	TRBD1	TRBJ2-1	few	CAWSVKGTGTYNEQFF	TGTGCCTGGAGTGTAAAAGGGACAGGTACCTACAATGAGCAGTTCTTC
TRBV29-1	TRBD1	TRBJ2-4	few	CSVGTGFVNIQYF	TGCAGCGTAGGGACAGGCTTCGTAAACATTCAGTACTTC
TRBV12-5	TRBD1	TRBJ1-2	.	CASGYDRARPNYGYTF	TGTGCTAGTGGATACGACAGGGCCAGACCTAACTATGGCTACACCTTC
TRBV25-1	TRBD1	TRBJ2-5	.	CASSDIDRVIETQYF	TGTGCCAGCAGTGATATTGACAGGGTTATAGAGACCCAGTACTTC
TRBV5-5	.	TRBJ1-2	.	CASSLLGDGYTF	TGTGCCAGCAGCCTCTTAGGGGATGGCTACACCTTC
TRBV4-2	TRBD2	TRBJ2-1	.	CASSQERTSGHNEQFF	TGTGCCAGCAGCCAAGAAAGGACTAGCGGCCACAATGAGCAGTTCTTC
TRBV5-1	.	TRBJ2-5	.	CASSPQKGQRETQYF	TGCGCCAGCAGCCCTCAAAAGGGTCAGCGCGAGACCCAGTACTTC
TRBV7-9	.	TRBJ1-3	once	CAVGLDGNTIYF	TGTGCGGTGGGGCTTGACGGAAACACCATATATTTT
TRBV28	.	TRBJ2-7	few	CASSFSGWDLPEQYF	TGTGCCAGCAGTTTTAGCGGTTGGGACCTCCCCGAGCAGTACTTC
TRBV30	.	TRBJ2-7	few	CAWSLRYYLYEQYF	TGTGCCTGGAGTCTACGGTACTACCTCTACGAGCAGTACTTC
TRBV9	.	TRBJ2-1	.	CASSVALIRGHNEQFF	TGTGCCAGCAGCGTAGCTCTCATACGAGGTCACAATGAGCAGTTCTTC
TRBV4-3	TRBD1	TRBJ1-2	.	CASSQVFGDRGRGYTF	TGCGCCAGCAGCCAAGTCTTCGGGGACAGGGGGCGTGGCTACACCTTC
TRBV5-1	.	TRBJ1-2	.	CASSPDATYGYTF	TGCGCCAGCAGCCCCGATGCAACATATGGCTACACCTTC
TRBV2	.	TRBJ2-5	.	CASNVFWGSETQYF	TGTGCCAGCAACGTGTTTTGGGGATCGGAGACCCAGTACTTC
TRBV20-1	.	TRBJ2-1	few	CSARLPHSYNEQFF	TGCAGTGCTCGCCTGCCACACTCCTACAATGAGCAGTTCTTC
TRBV27	TRBD1	TRBJ2-1	.	CASSPGQGVYNEQFF	TGTGCCAGCAGTCCGGGACAGGGGGTGTACAATGAGCAGTTCTTC
TRBV5-8	TRBD1	TRBJ2-5	few	CASSLAGTAGETQYF	TGTGCCAGCAGCTTGGCCGGGACAGCTGGGGAGACCCAGTACTTC
TRBV18	TRBD2	TRBJ2-1	.	CASSPGAGDTEQFF	TGTGCCAGCTCACCAGGGGCGGGAGATACTGAGCAGTTCTTC
TRBV7-8	TRBD2	TRBJ2-1	.	CASSFKLAGGMNEQFF	TGTGCCAGCAGCTTTAAACTAGCGGGAGGTATGAATGAGCAGTTCTTC
TRBV24-1	TRBD1	TRBJ2-5	.	CATSTGGGSQETQYF	TGTGCCACCAGTACAGGGGGCGGATCACAAGAGACCCAGTACTTC
TRBV18	.	TRBJ1-1	.	CASSPTTMNTEAFF	TGTGCCAGCTCACCAACAACCATGAACACTGAAGCTTTCTTT
TRBV10-3	.	TRBJ1-1	.	CAIRGDTLNTEAFF	TGTGCCATCCGGGGGGACACCCTCAACACTGAAGCTTTCTTT
TRBV4-2	TRBD2	TRBJ2-7	few	CASSQGLAFYEQYF	TGTGCCAGCAGCCAGGGACTAGCTTTCTACGAGCAGTACTTC
TRBV5-1	.	TRBJ2-1	.	CASSLGQFGLNEQFF	TGCGCCAGCAGCTTAGGACAGTTCGGGTTAAATGAGCAGTTCTTC
TRBV7-2	TRBD2	TRBJ2-1	.	CASSSSIGTTHNEQFF	TGTGCCAGCAGCAGTTCGATCGGGACTACCCACAATGAGCAGTTCTTC
TRBV9	TRBD1	TRBJ2-1	few	CASSAFGTGNHEQFF	TGTGCCAGCAGCGCATTCGGGACAGGGAACCATGAGCAGTTCTTC
TRBV20-1	TRBD2	TRBJ2-5	.	CSASRLAGTSEGETQYF	TGCAGTGCTAGTCGACTAGCGGGAACCTCGGAGGGGGAGACCCAGTACTTC
TRBV6-1	.	TRBJ2-7	.	CASSPSISQHYEQYF	TGTGCCAGCAGCCCATCTATTAGCCAGCACTACGAGCAGTACTTC
TRBV24-1	TRBD2	TRBJ2-3	.	CATSDVSGRGTDTQYF	TGTGCCACCAGTGATGTTAGCGGGAGAGGCACAGATACGCAGTATTTT
TRBV12-3/TRBV12-4	TRBD1	TRBJ1-2	few	CASSPNRQGATYGYTF	TGTGCCAGCAGTCCTAATAGACAGGGGGCGACCTATGGCTACACCTTC
TRBV7-9	.	TRBJ1-1	.	CASSPGGEITEAFF	TGTGCCAGCAGCCCGGGGGGGGAGATCACTGAAGCTTTCTTT
TRBV7-9	.	TRBJ2-2	.	CASSSAPANTGELFF	TGTGCCAGCAGCTCAGCGCCCGCGAACACCGGGGAGCTGTTTTTT